One sample yielded the 9 T cell receptor beta chains listed below, sequenced in a study of response to subunit inactivated influenza vaccine. In TCRdb, the RT-PCR reads were re-called with MiXCR into one record per CDR3 protein. The sample shows roughly 630,000 distinct CDR3 sequences, roughly 15% of them seen only once. The material sequenced was PBMCs from blood, taken around two weeks before vaccination. Receptors originate from a man in his fifties who received an inactivated influenza vaccine.

The J gene is TRBJ1-6, the V gene TRBV5-1; 7 bases agree with TRBD1. With V trimmed by 5 bases and J by 4 bases, 9 bases remained unmatched. There are 16 residues in the CDR3. Germline loops: CDR1 SGHRS, CDR2 YFSETQ. The CDR3 loop reads CASSLAGQSYNSPLHF. In DNA, the CDR3 is TGCGCCAGCAGTCTAGCGGGACAGAGTTATAATTCACCCCTCCACTTT.

This clonotype was seen at least ten times. The chain carries TRBV6-5 and TRBJ1-5; D might be TRBD1 (6 bases). The V and J ends lost 1 base and 6 bases respectively, with 19 bases between them. Germline lookup yields CDR1 MNHEY and CDR2 SVGAGI. The CDR3 is made up of 17 amino acids. The CDR3 region is CASSYLVARGTSQPQHF. As DNA, the CDR3 is TGTGCCAGCAGTTACTTAGTCGCCAGGGGAACGTCTCAGCCCCAGCATTTT.

This clonotype has more than one count but fewer than ten. This chain connects TRBV11-2 to TRBJ2-7; D is unclear. V dropped 4 bases and J dropped 1 base, with 14 bases sitting between them. The CDR3 extends over 15 amino acids. Germline loops: CDR1 SGHAT, CDR2 FQNNGV. The CDR3 DNA follows: TGTGCCAGCAGCTCGCCTTCGGCCTATTCCTACGAGCAGTACTTC. Its protein product is CASSSPSAYSYEQYF.

The chain uses TRBV6-1 and TRBJ2-2; TRBD1 agrees at 7 bases. CDR1 and CDR2 from the germline V gene are MNHNS and SASEGT. This CDR3 has 16 residues. The V gene end was trimmed by 6 bases and the J gene end by 4 bases; junction bases not matched to a gene: 11. The CDR3 sequence is CASSQDYRGGTGELFF. Here the CDR3 DNA reads TGTGCCAGCAGCCAAGATTACAGGGGTGGCACCGGGGAGCTGTTTTTT.

Ten or more counts support this clonotype. This rearrangement joins TRBV18 to TRBJ1-4, with no clear D. V was shortened by 6 bases and J by 5 bases, with 4 bases between the two germline ends. CDR3 size: 11 residues. CDR1 KGHSH and CDR2 LQKENI come from the germline V gene. CDR3 region: CASSRNEKLFF. CDR3 bases: TGTGCCAGCTCGCGAAATGAAAAACTGTTTTTT.

This clonotype was seen at least ten times. This chain uses TRBV12-3 or TRBV12-4 with TRBJ2-1; D is unresolved. Trimming left V 1 base short and J 2 bases short, with 9 bases between. The CDR3 sequence is 15 residues long. CDR3 in DNA: TGTGCCAGCAGTTTAGTTTATAGGACCTACAATGAGCAGTTCTTC. This codes for CASSLVYRTYNEQFF.

This sequence joins TRBV29-1 and TRBJ2-3; TRBD1 matches at 9 bases. Germline V gene sequence: CDR1 SQVTM, CDR2 ANQGSEA. The trim removed 7 bases at V and 3 bases at J, leaving 8 bases unmatched. The CDR3 length is 14 residues. Here the CDR3 DNA reads TGCAGCGCCATGACAGGGGGGATGACAGATACGCAGTATTTT. This encodes CSAMTGGMTDTQYF.

There are a few counts of this clonotype. This chain connects TRBV7-2 to TRBJ2-1; weak D call: TRBD1 (6 bases). The CDR3 length is 16 residues. Germline-derived CDR1 and CDR2 are SGHTA and FQGNSA. V lost 2 bases, J lost 8 bases, and 19 bases lay in between. For the CDR3, the DNA is TGTGCCAGCAGCTTATTTCCCCAGGGGTATAGTCATGAGCAGTTCTTC. Encoded protein: CASSLFPQGYSHEQFF.

The gene calls are TRBV24-1 and TRBJ1-4; D possibly corresponds to TRBD1 (5 bases). V was clipped by 7 bases and J by 0 bases, with 11 bases between them. CDR3 length: 15 amino acids. The germline V gene encodes CDR1 KGHDR and CDR2 SFDVKD. The CDR3 region is CATRGRAATNEKLFF. The CDR3, as DNA: TGTGCCACCAGAGGCAGGGCTGCAACTAATGAAAAACTGTTTTTT.